Sequencing of this T cell receptor beta chain was carried out in a study of post-analysis software for immune sequencing data. Study conclusions and caveats: The five TRBV segments detected at higher frequency in patients than in controls included TRBV5-6, TRBV5-1 and TRBV20-1.

Note on this clonotype: No antigen is known for it.

Between the trimmed V and J ends, which lost 6 bases and 6 bases, there was a span of 10 bases. The CDR3 has 12 amino acids. Unique molecular identifiers tagged the TCR beta cDNA libraries. TCRdb itself ran the PCR reads through MiXCR, one entry per CDR3 protein. The sample consists of approximately 570,000 distinct CDR3 sequences, about 40% of them appearing once. V usage is TRBV12-3 or TRBV12-4 and J usage is TRBJ2-3, with D perhaps TRBD1 (6 bases). The sequence was obtained from a girl aged 10 to 17 with multiple sclerosis. The sequenced sample consisted of blood. CDR3 coding DNA: TGTGCCAGCAGGACAACAGGGGATACGCAGTATTTT. Amino acids: CASRTTGDTQYF.